The 10 T cell receptor beta chains reported below all come from one sample, sequenced in a study of blood T cell repertoires in COVID-19 (dated by TCRdb to about 2020). Library preparation was by the immunoSEQ multiplex PCR assay. Sourced from immuneACCESS, this table was stored by TCRdb with only in-frame sequences that have V and J called. A share of the clones is absent; for the studies checked, an unresolved V gene accounts for under half, and the remainder has no known explanation. Recorded for this sample are some 150,000 clones; more than 85% of them occurred a single time. The ten top clones hold around 5.4% of the sample. The sequencing input was peripheral blood. Receptors originate from a human donor in a cohort sampled during active COVID-19.

The rearrangement joins TRBV9 to TRBJ2-2, with 7 positions matching TRBD1. The germline V gene has CDR1 SGDLS and CDR2 YYNGEE. This CDR3 has 16 amino acids. Trimming took 3 bases from V and 3 from J; bases not matched to a gene: 8. In DNA form, the CDR3 reads TGTGCCAGCAGCGAGAGAGACAGGGCTTACACCGGGGAGCTGTTTTTT. Its protein is CASSERDRAYTGELFF.

The chain joins TRBV6-5 to TRBJ2-7; weak D call: TRBD2 (5 bases). This CDR3 is 14 amino acids long. Trimming left V 0 bases short and J 3 bases short, with 9 bases between. The germline V gene encodes CDR1 MNHEY and CDR2 SVGAGI. The CDR3 is CASSYSGLGYEQYF. The CDR3 bases are TGTGCCAGCAGTTACTCCGGACTTGGCTACGAGCAGTACTTC.

CDR3 in DNA: TGCGCCAGCAGCTTGCAAGGAGCCTCCTACGAGCAGTACTTC. Amino acid sequence: CASSLQGASYEQYF. The V gene is TRBV5-1, the J gene TRBJ2-7; D is uncertain. The CDR3 is 14 amino acids. The germline V gene encodes CDR1 SGHRS and CDR2 YFSETQ. Deletions cut 1 base from V and 0 bases from J, with 8 bases between.

This clone was observed a single time. The gene calls are TRBV19 and TRBJ2-7; D is unresolved. The ends were cut back, 3 bases at V and 3 bases at J, with 24 bases in the middle. In germline, CDR1 is LNHDA, CDR2 SQIVND (reference sequence). The CDR3 runs 18 residues. The CDR3 DNA reads as TGTGCCAGTAGTATTCCCCAGACTCGACGGTATTTTGGCTACGAGCAGTACTTC. This sequence encodes CASSIPQTRRYFGYEQYF.

J is TRBJ2-1 and V is TRBV11-1, with 11 nucleotides matching TRBD2. The CDR3 extends over 16 amino acids. Unmatched junction bases numbered 8, after V lost 5 bases and J lost 5 bases. Germline-derived CDR1 and CDR2 are SGHAT and FQDESV (reference sequence). This chain's CDR3 is CASSMTPSGGNNEQFF. DNA of the CDR3: TGTGCCAGCAGCATGACTCCTAGCGGGGGGAACAATGAGCAGTTCTTC.

This clone came up once. The genes are TRBV12-3 or TRBV12-4 and TRBJ2-7, with D possibly TRBD1 on 5 matching bases. The V end lost 5 bases, the J end lost 3 bases, and 8 bases lay between the germline ends. The CDR3 contains 12 residues. The CDR3: CASSLDSYEQYF. CDR3 nucleotides: TGTGCCAGCAGTCTAGACAGCTACGAGCAGTACTTC.

This clone appeared a single time. This chain joins TRBV4-1 and TRBJ1-2, with unresolved D. The V gene's germline CDR1 is MGHRA and CDR2 YSYEKL. The CDR3 runs 14 residues. Trimming removed 1 base from V and 6 bases from J, with 12 bases in between. The DNA of the CDR3 is TGCGCCAGCAGCCAAGGGGCAGCTATAAATGGCTACACCTTC. It codes for CASSQGAAINGYTF.

This rearrangement joins TRBV19 to TRBJ2-5, with TRBD2 matching over 7 bases. The germline V gene has CDR1 LNHDA and CDR2 SQIVND (reference sequence). The CDR3 loop spans 15 amino acids. V lost 3 bases and J lost 0; bases outside the gene matches: 4. The CDR3 nucleotides are TGTGCCAGTAGTATTGGGGAGGGACACCAAGAGACCCAGTACTTC. Protein product: CASSIGEGHQETQYF.

This chain joins TRBV5-1 and TRBJ2-5; D is undetermined. In germline, CDR1 is SGHRS, CDR2 YFSETQ. With 1 base removed from V and 2 bases from J, the gap between germline ends came to 9 bases. The CDR3 is made up of 14 amino acids. The CDR3 DNA reads as TGCGCCAGCAGCTTGTTTCGACAACAAGAGACCCAGTACTTC. It translates to CASSLFRQQETQYF.

This chain links TRBV9 with TRBJ2-7; 7 bases are a match to TRBD2. CDR3 size: 13 residues. The germline gives CDR1 SGDLS, CDR2 YYNGEE. J lost 0 bases, V lost 4 bases, and 1 base had no gene match. The CDR3: CASSRGSSYEQYF. CDR3 DNA: TGTGCCAGCAGCCGCGGGAGCTCCTACGAGCAGTACTTC. The full variable domain, in which reference TRBV9 and TRBJ2-7 provide the parts outside the CDR3, is DSGVTQTPKHLITATGQRVTLRCSPRSGDLSVYWYQQSLDQGLQFLIQYYNGEERAKGNILERFSAQQFPDLHSELNLSSLELGDSALYFCASSRGSSYEQYFGPGTRLTVT.